Below are 11 T cell receptor beta chains sequenced from a single sample in a study of T cell repertoires in cytomegalovirus infection. One entry per CDR3 protein results from TCRdb running MiXCR on the reads. The repertoire has 250,000 to 300,000 distinct CDR3 sequences, around 25% of them found once; the top ten carry roughly 14%. Sequencing was performed on PBMCs. The receptors come from a human donor in good health (CMV status not recorded). Some clones in this sample may be carry-over from other donors' samples.

The sample holds many counts of this clonotype. The chain combines TRBV7-2 with TRBJ2-5; 8 nucleotides agree with TRBD2. Germline lookup yields CDR1 SGHTA and CDR2 FQGNSA. V trimming: 4 bases; J trimming: 5 bases; junction bases outside the gene matches: 9. The CDR3 covers 15 residues. DNA of the CDR3: TGTGCCAGCAGCTCCCGGCGGGGGGCGAGGGAGACCCAGTACTTC. Translated, it gives CASSSRRGARETQYF.

This clonotype was counted at least ten times. The rearrangement links TRBV12-3 or TRBV12-4 to TRBJ1-1; tentatively, D is TRBD1 (6 bases). This CDR3 spans 14 amino acids. The germline V and J ends were trimmed by 7 bases and 2 bases, with 14 bases remaining between them. CDR3 region: CASNLGGSNTEAFF. CDR3 DNA: TGTGCCAGCAACCTAGGGGGTTCTAACACTGAAGCTTTCTTT.

V is TRBV2 and J is TRBJ1-2, with a weak D call TRBD1 (6 bases). Germline V gene lookup returns CDR1 SNHLY and CDR2 FYNNEI. The CDR3 has 13 residues. Trimming left V 5 bases short and J 6 bases short, with 13 bases between. This CDR3 is CASSPAQGNGYTF. The CDR3 nucleotides are TGTGCCAGCAGTCCAGCCCAGGGGAATGGCTACACCTTC.

CDR3 loop: CAISESTQGDYYEQYF. The CDR3 nucleotides are TGTGCCATCAGTGAGTCGACCCAGGGAGATTACTACGAGCAGTACTTC. The chain uses TRBV10-3 and TRBJ2-7; D assignment may be TRBD1 or TRBD2 (5 bases each). The CDR3 sequence is 16 residues long. Trimming left V 0 bases short and J 3 bases short, with 15 bases between. Germline CDR1 and CDR2: ENHRY and SYGVKD.

The chain links TRBV14 to TRBJ1-3; D is ambiguous. The CDR3 has 13 amino acids. CDR1 and CDR2 from the germline V gene are SGHDN and FVKESK. V dropped 4 bases and J dropped 4 bases, with 8 bases sitting between them. This CDR3 reads CASSPVGGNTIYF. Written as DNA, the CDR3 is TGTGCCAGCAGCCCGGTTGGCGGAAACACCATATATTTT.

The rearrangement links TRBV28 to TRBJ2-3; D tentatively fits TRBD1 or TRBD2 (5 bases each). The V end was cut by 11 bases, the J end by 2 bases, with 14 bases between. Germline CDR1 MDHEN, CDR2 SYDVKM. This CDR3 has 13 amino acids. The CDR3 here is CAGGSRYTDTQYF. The DNA of the CDR3 is TGTGCCGGGGGATCACGGTACACAGATACGCAGTATTTT.

This clonotype showed up just a few times. One end of the junction is discordant with germline, which a read error may explain. The gene calls are TRBV27 and TRBJ2-5, with 7 bases that match TRBD1. CDR3 length: 16 amino acids. Germline V gene lookup returns CDR1 MNHEY and CDR2 SMNVEV (reference sequence). CDR3 in amino acids: CASSFSRGQGQETQYF. CDR3 bases: TGTGCCAGTAGTTTCTCTAGGGGGCAGGGCCAAGAGACCCAGTACTTC.

This clonotype has a single count. The chain has TRBV2 and TRBJ1-2; D ambiguous. The CDR3 runs 13 residues. Germline V gives CDR1 SNHLY, CDR2 FYNNEI. The V and J ends lost 2 bases and 8 bases respectively, with 12 bases between them. This chain's CDR3 is CASSELGGSGYTF. DNA for the CDR3: TGTGCCAGCAGTGAATTAGGAGGGTCAGGCTACACCTTC.

The table lists this clonotype with a few counts. V gene TRBV3-1 combines with J gene TRBJ2-3; TRBD2 aligns across 8 bases. Per germline, CDR1 LGHDT and CDR2 YNNKEL (reference sequence). CDR3 length equals 16 residues. V dropped 2 bases and J dropped 5; count of bases not matched to a gene: 9. CDR3: CASSQNSGAGVDTQYF. CDR3 in DNA: TGTGCCAGCAGCCAAAATAGTGGAGCGGGGGTAGATACGCAGTATTTT.

V and J are TRBV7-6 and TRBJ2-6; D is possibly TRBD1 or TRBD2 (7 bases each). Trimming stripped 7 bases from V and 2 bases from J, with 21 bases between. The germline CDR1 and CDR2 sequences are SGHVS and FNYEAQ. This CDR3 region has 18 residues. The CDR3 region is CASTGGGGLFPGANVLTF. For the CDR3, the DNA is TGTGCCAGCACCGGGGGAGGGGGCCTTTTTCCTGGGGCCAACGTCCTGACTTTC.

The chain employs TRBV27 and TRBJ1-1; TRBD1 might be the D (5 bases). The CDR3 contains 12 residues. Trimming removed 4 bases from V and 8 bases from J, with 11 bases in between. Germline V gives CDR1 MNHEY, CDR2 SMNVEV (reference sequence). The CDR3 nucleotides are TGTGCCAGCAGTTCAGACAGATTCGAAGCTTTCTTT. Translating it yields CASSSDRFEAFF.